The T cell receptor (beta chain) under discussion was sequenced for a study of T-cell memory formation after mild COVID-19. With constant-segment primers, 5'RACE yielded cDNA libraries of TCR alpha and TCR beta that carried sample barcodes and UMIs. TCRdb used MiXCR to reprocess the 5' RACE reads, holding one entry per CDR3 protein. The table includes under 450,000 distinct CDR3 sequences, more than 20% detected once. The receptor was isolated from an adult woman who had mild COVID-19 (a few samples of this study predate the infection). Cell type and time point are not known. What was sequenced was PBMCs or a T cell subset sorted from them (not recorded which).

The chain's CDR3 is CASSYPTPDGSYEQYF. CDR3 nucleotides: TGTGCCAGCAGTTACCCGACCCCCGACGGCTCTTACGAGCAGTACTTC. The chain links TRBV6-5 to TRBJ2-7, with D uncertain. The CDR3 covers 16 residues. The germline gives CDR1 MNHEY, CDR2 SVGAGI. Trimming took off 2 bases at V and 4 bases at J, with 18 bases between the two ends.